One and the same sample provided the 27 T cell receptor beta chains below, sequenced in a study of blood T cell repertoires in COVID-19. Using immunoSEQ multiplex PCR, the repertoire was profiled, and TCRdb retains in-frame clones only, with some absent. The table has around 46,000 clones, around 85% seen once; the top ten hold 14%. The sample taken for sequencing was peripheral blood. The receptors here all came from a human donor in a cohort sampled during active COVID-19.

This sequence joins TRBV30 and TRBJ1-6, with D possibly matching TRBD1 (6 bases). Trimming took 6 bases from V and 7 from J, leaving 13 bases between them. Germline V lookup: CDR1 GTSNPN, CDR2 SVGIG (reference sequence). The CDR3 consists of 13 residues. Written as DNA, the CDR3 is TGTGCCTGTCGCGAACAGGGAAATTCACCCCTCCACTTT. Amino acids: CACREQGNSPLHF. Together with reference TRBV30 and TRBJ1-6, the CDR3 gives the full variable domain: SQTIHQWPATLVQPVGSPLSLECTVEGTSNPNLYWYRQAAGRGLQLLFYSVGIGQISSEVPQNLSASRPQDRQFILSSKKLLLSDSGFYLCACREQGNSPLHFGNGTRLTVT.

CDR3 loop: CASSTGHTGNGANVLTF. CDR3 in DNA: TGTGCCAGTAGTACAGGGCACACTGGCAACGGGGCCAACGTCCTGACTTTC. The chain employs TRBV19 and TRBJ2-6, with a tentative D call TRBD1 (5 bases). V was pared by 4 bases and J by 4 bases, with 17 bases between. The CDR3 is 17 residues long. The germline V gene has CDR1 LNHDA and CDR2 SQIVND (reference sequence).

With respect to this clone: An end of the junction differs from the germline gene, which may be a read error. The rearrangement links TRBV4-3 to TRBJ1-6, with 7 bases lining up with TRBD1. Germline CDR1 and CDR2: LGHNA and YSLEER. The CDR3 length is 13 residues. The CDR3 sequence: CASSQDPGQPLSF. The CDR3 nucleotides read TGCGCCAGCAGCCAAGACCCGGGACAGCCTCTGTCCTTT.

The V gene is TRBV30, the J gene TRBJ1-2; D may be TRBD1 (5 bases). This CDR3 region has 12 residues. Trimming shortened V by 3 bases and J by 5 bases, and 10 bases separated the two germline ends. The germline V gene encodes CDR1 GTSNPN and CDR2 SVGIG (reference sequence). The CDR3 spells CAWRSQGYGYTF. The CDR3 DNA sequence: TGTGCCTGGAGGTCGCAGGGATATGGCTACACCTTC.

This chain uses TRBV3-1 (or the pseudogene TRBV3-2) with TRBJ1-1, with no clear D. CDR3 length: 13 amino acids. Germline V gene data show CDR1 as LGHDT and CDR2 as YNNKEL (reference sequence). V lost 4 bases, J lost 1 base, and 7 bases lay in between. The CDR3 DNA reads TGTGCCAGCAGCCGAGGGCGGAACACTGAAGCTTTCTTT. Its translation: CASSRGRNTEAFF.

Here the CDR3 DNA reads TGTGCCAGCAGTGAATTTAACCGGGGGTCCTACGAGCAGTACTTC. Protein sequence: CASSEFNRGSYEQYF. The V and J genes are TRBV25-1 and TRBJ2-7, with a weak D call TRBD2 (6 bases). The germline CDR1 and CDR2 sequences are MGHDK and SYGVNS. The CDR3 extends over 15 amino acids. V was shortened by 1 base and J by 1 base, with 11 bases between the two germline ends.

The chain couples TRBV7-5 to TRBJ1-6; the D call TRBD1 from the table was never checked on the DNA. TRBV7-5 is annotated as a pseudogene. The length of the CDR3 is 19 residues. The CDR3 DNA reads as TGTGCCAGAAGCTTTTTTCGACAGGGGTCTTATAACGTGAATTCACCCCTCCACTTT. It yields the protein CARSFFRQGSYNVNSPLHF.

The V gene is TRBV5-6, the J gene TRBJ2-1; D gene ambiguous. The CDR3 contains 14 residues. V was cut by 2 bases and J by 0 bases, with 6 bases left in between. CDR1 and CDR2 (germline): SGHDT, YYEEEE. CDR3 region: CASSLTSSYNEQFF. The CDR3 coding sequence is TGTGCCAGCAGCTTAACAAGCTCCTACAATGAGCAGTTCTTC.

The rearrangement uses TRBV5-1 and TRBJ2-7; maybe TRBD1 (6 bases). V was trimmed by 0 bases and J by 4 bases, leaving 11 bases between them. The CDR3 length is 14 residues. Germline V gene sequence: CDR1 SGHRS, CDR2 YFSETQ. The CDR3 is CASSLAAQGYEQYF. CDR3 sequence (DNA): TGCGCCAGCAGCTTGGCCGCACAGGGATACGAGCAGTACTTC.

The CDR3 loop reads CASSPPRTSGFYNEQFF. DNA for the CDR3: TGTGCCAGCTCACCACCACGGACTAGCGGATTTTACAATGAGCAGTTCTTC. The chain is built from TRBV18 and TRBJ2-1; 10 bases match TRBD2. Germline V gene lookup returns CDR1 KGHSH and CDR2 LQKENI. CDR3 length: 17 residues. The V and J ends lost 0 bases and 4 bases, in that order; junction bases with no gene match: 6.

This chain joins TRBV2 and TRBJ1-2; D perhaps matches TRBD1 (6 bases). V was pared by 5 bases and J by 6 bases, with 19 bases between. The CDR3 loop spans 15 amino acids. The V gene's germline CDR1 is SNHLY and CDR2 FYNNEI. The CDR3 DNA reads TGTGCCAGCAGTCAGGGGCGCTCGGATGGGCATGGCTACACCTTC. This encodes CASSQGRSDGHGYTF.

J is TRBJ2-1 and V is TRBV5-6; 7 nucleotides align to TRBD2. This CDR3 has 11 amino acids. The trim removed 2 bases at V and 10 bases at J, leaving 0 bases unmatched. The germline V gene has CDR1 SGHDT and CDR2 YYEEEE. Here the CDR3 reads CASSLAGEQFF. The CDR3 DNA is TGTGCCAGCAGCTTAGCGGGAGAGCAGTTCTTC.

The CDR3 region has the DNA TGTGCCAGCAGGTCTAGCGGGATTTACAATGAGCAGTTCTTC. Protein: CASRSSGIYNEQFF. The rearrangement uses TRBV6-5 and TRBJ2-1, with 9 bases fitting TRBD2. The CDR3 is 14 amino acids. The V and J ends lost 6 bases and 4 bases, in that order; junction bases with no gene match: 4. Germline CDR1 and CDR2: MNHEY and SVGAGI.

The CDR3 sequence: CASSLGRGTVEAFF. CDR3 DNA sequence: TGTGCCAGCAGCTTAGGTCGGGGGACAGTTGAAGCTTTCTTT. The chain employs TRBV7-8 and TRBJ1-1; 7 bases agree with TRBD1. This CDR3 spans 14 amino acids. Trimming took 1 base from V and 7 from J; bases not matched to a gene: 6. CDR1 is SGHVS and CDR2 is FQNEAQ in the germline V gene. The full variable domain, its missing parts supplied by reference TRBV7-8 and TRBJ1-1, is GAGVSQSPRYKVAKRGQDVALRCDPISGHVSLFWYQQALGQGPEFLTYFQNEAQLDKSGLPSDRFFAERPEGSVSTLKIQRTQQEDSAVYLCASSLGRGTVEAFFGQGTRLTVV.

V gene TRBV11-2 combines with J gene TRBJ1-6; TRBD1 matches 7 bases. Unmatched junction bases numbered 4, after V lost 5 bases and J lost 6 bases. Germline-derived CDR1 and CDR2 are SGHAT and FQNNGV. This CDR3 has 14 amino acids. CDR3 sequence: CASSQDRVNSPLHF. The CDR3 bases are TGTGCCAGCAGCCAAGACAGGGTTAATTCACCCCTCCACTTT.

This clone was detected only once. This rearrangement joins TRBV19 to TRBJ2-5; 7 nucleotides match TRBD2. The CDR3 is made up of 14 amino acids. V dropped 6 bases and J dropped 2; count of bases not matched to a gene: 6. Germline CDR1 is LNHDA and CDR2 is SQIVND (reference sequence). CDR3 loop: CASRPSSGQETQYF. DNA for the CDR3: TGTGCCAGTAGGCCGTCTAGCGGACAAGAGACCCAGTACTTC.

The chain carries TRBV4-1 and TRBJ2-2; 7 bases map to TRBD1. Germline V lookup: CDR1 MGHRA, CDR2 YSYEKL. This CDR3 region has 16 residues. V gave up 6 bases and J gave up 0 bases; unmatched junction bases: 7. The CDR3 loop is CASSRPTGSNTGELFF. For the CDR3, the DNA is TGCGCCAGCAGTCGACCGACAGGGTCGAACACCGGGGAGCTGTTTTTT.

The rearrangement links TRBV5-1 to TRBJ1-2; 9 bases align to TRBD1. This CDR3 region has 14 residues. The V and J ends lost 0 bases and 4 bases, in that order; junction bases with no gene match: 1. The germline gives CDR1 SGHRS, CDR2 YFSETQ. CDR3 residues: CASSLEGQGYGYTF. The CDR3 DNA sequence: TGCGCCAGCAGCTTGGAGGGACAGGGCTATGGCTACACCTTC.

CDR3 sequence reads: CAIKSASAYNEQFF. DNA for the CDR3: TGTGCCATCAAATCGGCTAGCGCGTACAATGAGCAGTTCTTC. This sequence joins TRBV10-3 and TRBJ2-1, with a weak D call TRBD2 (6 bases). This CDR3 has 14 residues. V dropped 7 bases and J dropped 4 bases, with 14 bases sitting between them. Germline V gives CDR1 ENHRY, CDR2 SYGVKD.

The chain recombines TRBV30 with TRBJ2-3; 10 bases line up with TRBD2. The V segment lost 4 bases and the J segment 2 bases; nucleotides outside the gene matches: 6. The germline V gene encodes CDR1 GTSNPN and CDR2 SVGIG (reference sequence). The CDR3 contains 15 residues. The chain's CDR3 is CAWMTAGGFTDTQYF. DNA of the CDR3: TGTGCCTGGATGACAGCGGGAGGGTTCACAGATACGCAGTATTTT.

The chain recombines TRBV28 with TRBJ1-1, with D tentatively TRBD1 (6 bases). Per germline, CDR1 MDHEN and CDR2 SYDVKM. V was clipped by 4 bases and J by 4 bases, with 10 bases between them. This CDR3 is built from 13 residues. The DNA for the CDR3 is TGTGCCAGCAGTTGGGGGACACCCACTGAAGCTTTCTTT. This gives the protein CASSWGTPTEAFF.

This chain joins TRBV7-2 and TRBJ1-2, with D hard to call. Germline V gene lookup returns CDR1 SGHTA and CDR2 FQGNSA. CDR3 length equals 13 residues. Trimming removed 4 bases at V and 6 bases at J, with 12 bases between. The CDR3 spells CASSSGRVDGYTF. The CDR3 coding sequence is TGTGCCAGCAGCTCGGGGAGGGTGGATGGCTACACCTTC.

J is TRBJ2-7 and V is TRBV5-6; possibly TRBD2 for D (5 bases). The CDR3 consists of 11 residues. Per germline, CDR1 SGHDT and CDR2 YYEEEE. V lost 6 bases and J 6 bases, leaving 10 bases between the germline ends. CDR3 amino acids: CASNTAGEQYF. The CDR3 DNA reads as TGTGCCAGCAACACCGCGGGCGAGCAGTACTTC.

The chain is built from TRBV2 and TRBJ2-5; maybe TRBD1 (7 bases). This CDR3 is built from 14 residues. Between the trimmed V and J ends, which lost 8 bases and 5 bases, there was a span of 18 bases. Germline CDR1 reads SNHLY; CDR2 reads FYNNEI. The CDR3 DNA sequence: TGTGCCAGCCGGCCCCGGCAGGGGGGCGAGACCCAGTACTTC. It is translated as CASRPRQGGETQYF.

The chain is built from TRBV2 and TRBJ1-4; the match to TRBD1 covers 7 bases. Germline V gene sequence: CDR1 SNHLY, CDR2 FYNNEI. This CDR3 region has 15 residues. V lost 4 bases to trimming and J lost 7 bases; unmatched junction nucleotides: 9. The CDR3 is CASSGLTGSVEKLFF. Here the CDR3 DNA reads TGTGCCAGCAGTGGGTTGACAGGGTCGGTTGAAAAACTGTTTTTT.

The chain uses TRBV29-1 and TRBJ2-1, with D possibly being TRBD2 (6 bases). V lost 6 bases, J lost 8 bases, and 20 bases lay in between. The CDR3 is 14 amino acids. Per germline, CDR1 SQVTM and CDR2 ANQGSEA. CDR3 residues: CSVEQINGGHEQFF. The CDR3 nucleotides are TGCAGCGTGGAGCAGATTAACGGGGGACATGAGCAGTTCTTC.

This clone was counted a single time. This chain joins TRBV5-1 and TRBJ2-3; 9 bases match TRBD2. This CDR3 is 16 amino acids long. Germline-derived CDR1 and CDR2 are SGHRS and YFSETQ. J was trimmed by 2 bases and V by 0 bases; bases with no gene match: 4. CDR3 region: CASSLGASGDTDTQYF. The CDR3 DNA reads TGCGCCAGCAGCTTGGGGGCTAGCGGGGACACAGATACGCAGTATTTT.